A single sample is the source of the 16 T cell receptor beta chains below, sequenced in a study of T cell responses to AZD1222 COVID-19 vaccine. TCRdb's copy holds only in-frame clones and misses some; the assay was immunoSEQ multiplex PCR. The sample shows more than 100,000 clones, 85% to 90% of them seen only once. The sequenced sample was peripheral blood, obtained on day 0 of AZD1222 vaccination. The receptors were gathered from an adult in good health.

This chain connects TRBV18 to TRBJ1-6; D remains unclear. The germline V gene encodes CDR1 KGHSH and CDR2 LQKENI. Trimming took off 6 bases at V and 7 bases at J, with 10 bases between the two ends. CDR3 length: 13 amino acids. Written as DNA, the CDR3 is TGTGCCAGCTCCTCGGCCCGCAATTCACCCCTCCACTTT. Residues: CASSSARNSPLHF.

The chain links TRBV2 to TRBJ1-4; D is undetermined. The V gene's germline CDR1 is SNHLY and CDR2 FYNNEI. With 8 bases removed from V and 3 bases from J, the gap between germline ends came to 13 bases. CDR3 length equals 14 residues. This CDR3 is CASSTRVSNEKLFF. The CDR3 nucleotides read TGTGCCAGCTCAACCCGGGTCTCTAATGAAAAACTGTTTTTT.

The chain has TRBV5-1 and TRBJ1-5; D may be TRBD1 (5 bases). This CDR3 is 15 amino acids long. Germline V gene sequence: CDR1 SGHRS, CDR2 YFSETQ. V was cut by 5 bases and J by 5 bases, with 17 bases left in between. The CDR3 coding sequence is TGCGCCAGCAGTTTCGACGGGGCCCCACATCAGCCCCAGCATTTT. It specifies CASSFDGAPHQPQHF.

The V gene is TRBV3-1 (or the pseudogene TRBV3-2), the J gene TRBJ2-7, with 14 bases that match TRBD2. The V segment lost 4 bases and the J segment 7 bases; nucleotides outside the gene matches: 9. The germline V gene has CDR1 LGHDT and CDR2 YNNKEL (reference sequence). The CDR3 has 16 amino acids. CDR3 coding DNA: TGTGCCAGCAGCCCGGGGACTAGCGGGAGTCGAAGGGAGCAGTACTTC. Its translation: CASSPGTSGSRREQYF.

This clone was seen a few times. The chain couples TRBV2 to TRBJ1-4; the D is unclear. This CDR3 comprises 15 residues. Deletions cut 6 bases from V and 0 bases from J, with 11 bases between. Germline values: CDR1 SNHLY, CDR2 FYNNEI. CDR3 loop: CASRSPASTNEKLFF. The CDR3 DNA reads TGTGCCAGCAGGTCCCCGGCCTCAACTAATGAAAAACTGTTTTTT.

This clone was detected only a few times. Germline is not matched at one junction end, which may reflect a read error. CDR3 in amino acids: CASTHSHEQYF. In DNA form, the CDR3 reads TGTGCCAGCACCCACTCCCACGAGCAGTACTTC. This sequence joins TRBV6-5 and TRBJ2-7, with D uncertain. The CDR3 contains 11 residues. Germline values: CDR1 MNHEY, CDR2 SVGAGI.

This chain joins TRBV27 and TRBJ1-6; TRBD1 matches at 7 bases. With V trimmed by 4 bases and J by 7 bases, 19 bases remained unmatched. Germline CDR1 reads MNHEY; CDR2 reads SMNVEV (reference sequence). The CDR3 extends over 19 amino acids. The CDR3 sequence: CASSSKTSSGTVLNSPLHF. In DNA form, the CDR3 reads TGTGCCAGCAGTTCCAAAACGAGTAGCGGGACAGTCCTCAATTCACCCCTCCACTTT.

This CDR3 reads CASSMGHADTQYF. DNA for the CDR3: TGTGCCAGCTCAATGGGACATGCAGATACGCAGTATTTT. The rearrangement links TRBV18 to TRBJ2-3, with a possible D match to TRBD1 (6 bases). Deletions cut 5 bases from V and 4 bases from J, with 10 bases between. The CDR3 has 13 amino acids. Germline CDR1 reads KGHSH; CDR2 reads LQKENI. The variable domain in full, completed from reference TRBV18 and TRBJ2-3, reads NAGVMQNPRHLVRRRGQEARLRCSPMKGHSHVYWYRQLPEEGLKFMVYLQKENIIDESGMPKERFSAEFPKEGPSILRIQQVVRGDSAAYFCASSMGHADTQYFGPGTRLTVL.

CDR3 nucleotides: TGTGCCAGCTCACCCTTGCACCCGCCTCAGAGGGGCTACACCTTC. Its protein is CASSPLHPPQRGYTF. The V and J genes are TRBV18 and TRBJ1-2; no reliable D call. V was trimmed by 3 bases and J by 8 bases, leaving 19 bases between them. This CDR3 comprises 15 residues. The V gene's germline CDR1 is KGHSH and CDR2 LQKENI.

The rearrangement links TRBV5-4 to TRBJ2-7; D is ambiguous. The V gene lost 0 bases and the J gene lost 0 bases, with 10 bases spanning the gap. Looked up from germline, CDR1 is SGHNT and CDR2 is YYREEE (reference sequence). The CDR3 totals 15 residues. CDR3 DNA: TGTGCCAGCAGCTTGGAATCAGGTATCTCCTACGAGCAGTACTTC. Translation gives CASSLESGISYEQYF.

This clone has a single count. The chain recombines TRBV28 with TRBJ2-2; D is uncertain. The CDR3 consists of 14 residues. V dropped 3 bases and J dropped 8 bases, with 13 bases sitting between them. Per germline, CDR1 MDHEN and CDR2 SYDVKM. CDR3 DNA: TGTGCCAGCAGTTTCTCGGACCATCCAGGGGAGCTGTTTTTT. Translation: CASSFSDHPGELFF.

This clone was counted a few times. The V and J genes are TRBV5-4 and TRBJ2-5; 9 bases line up with TRBD1. Germline trimming cut 4 bases from V and 3 bases from J; bases unmatched to any gene: 7. This CDR3 region has 15 residues. Germline-derived CDR1 and CDR2 are SGHNT and YYREEE (reference sequence). The CDR3 DNA follows: TGTGCCAGCAGCAACCCGGACAGGGGAAAAGAGACCCAGTACTTC. It translates to CASSNPDRGKETQYF.

This chain links TRBV7-4 with TRBJ2-7; 8 bases fit TRBD1. V gave up 5 bases and J gave up 0 bases; unmatched junction bases: 12. The CDR3 is 17 residues long. Germline V lookup: CDR1 SGHVT, CDR2 SQSDAQ. Written as DNA, the CDR3 is TGTGCCAGCAGCCATTTGACGACAGGGGATTTCTCCTACGAGCAGTACTTC. Translating gives CASSHLTTGDFSYEQYF.

DNA for the CDR3: TGTGCCAGCTCATTCCGGGACAGCCACAATGAGCAGTTCTTC. This encodes CASSFRDSHNEQFF. This chain joins TRBV18 and TRBJ2-1; 7 nucleotides line up with TRBD1. CDR1 and CDR2 from the germline V gene are KGHSH and LQKENI. V dropped 5 bases and J dropped 5; count of bases not matched to a gene: 6. CDR3 length equals 14 residues.

This chain uses TRBV6-2 or TRBV6-3 with TRBJ2-7; perhaps TRBD2 as D (5 bases). This CDR3 has 13 amino acids. V was trimmed by 6 bases and J by 4 bases, leaving 13 bases between them. Germline-derived CDR1 and CDR2 are MNHEY and SVGEGT. In nucleotides, the CDR3 is TGTGCCAGCAGCCGAGCGGACGGGTACGAGCAGTACTTC. This translates into CASSRADGYEQYF.

The CDR3 loop reads CASSVEPSSYEQYF. The CDR3 bases are TGTGCCAGCAGCGTAGAGCCAAGCTCCTACGAGCAGTACTTC. The genes are TRBV9 and TRBJ2-7; no reliable D call. V was trimmed by 0 bases and J by 0 bases, leaving 7 bases between them. The CDR3 loop spans 14 amino acids. Germline CDR1 SGDLS, CDR2 YYNGEE.